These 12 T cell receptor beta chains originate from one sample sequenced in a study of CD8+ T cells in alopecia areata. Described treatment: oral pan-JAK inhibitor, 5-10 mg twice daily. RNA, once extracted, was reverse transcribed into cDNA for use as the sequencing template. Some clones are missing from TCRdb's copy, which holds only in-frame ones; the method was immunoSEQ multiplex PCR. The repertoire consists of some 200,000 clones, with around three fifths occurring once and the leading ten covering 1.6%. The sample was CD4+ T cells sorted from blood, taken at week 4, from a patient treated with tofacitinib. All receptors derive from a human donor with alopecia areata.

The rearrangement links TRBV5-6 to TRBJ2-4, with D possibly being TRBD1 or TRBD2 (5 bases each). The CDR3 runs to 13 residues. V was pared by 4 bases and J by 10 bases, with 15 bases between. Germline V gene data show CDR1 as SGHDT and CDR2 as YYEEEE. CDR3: CASSTGTGVIQYF. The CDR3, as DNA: TGTGCCAGCAGCACCGGGACGGGCGTGATTCAGTACTTC.

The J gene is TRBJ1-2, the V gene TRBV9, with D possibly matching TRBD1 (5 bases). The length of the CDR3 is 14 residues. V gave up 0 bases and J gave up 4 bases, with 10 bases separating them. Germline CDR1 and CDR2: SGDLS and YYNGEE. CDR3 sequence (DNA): TGTGCCAGCAGCGTAGCCGGGGGAGGCTATGGCTACACCTTC. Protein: CASSVAGGGYGYTF.

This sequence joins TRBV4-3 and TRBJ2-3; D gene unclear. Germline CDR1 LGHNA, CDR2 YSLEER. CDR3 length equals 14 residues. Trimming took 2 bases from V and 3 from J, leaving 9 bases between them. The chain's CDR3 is CASSQRVGTDTQYF. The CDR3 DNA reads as TGCGCCAGCAGCCAACGGGTGGGGACAGATACGCAGTATTTT.

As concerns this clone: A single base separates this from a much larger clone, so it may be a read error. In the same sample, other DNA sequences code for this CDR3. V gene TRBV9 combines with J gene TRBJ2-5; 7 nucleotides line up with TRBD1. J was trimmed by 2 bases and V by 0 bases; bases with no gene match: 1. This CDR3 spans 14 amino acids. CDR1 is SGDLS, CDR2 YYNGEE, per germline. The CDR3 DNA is TGTGCCAGCAGCGTAGGGACAGGACAAGAGACCCAGTACTTC. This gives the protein CASSVGTGQETQYF.

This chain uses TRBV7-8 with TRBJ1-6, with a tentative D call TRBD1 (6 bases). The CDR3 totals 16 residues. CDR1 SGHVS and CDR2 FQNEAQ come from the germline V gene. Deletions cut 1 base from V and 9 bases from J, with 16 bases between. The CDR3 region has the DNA TGTGCCAGCAGCTTAGTTACAGGGCCCCTGGGTTCACCCCTCCACTTT. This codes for CASSLVTGPLGSPLHF. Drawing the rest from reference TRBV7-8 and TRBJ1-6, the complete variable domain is GAGVSQSPRYKVAKRGQDVALRCDPISGHVSLFWYQQALGQGPEFLTYFQNEAQLDKSGLPSDRFFAERPEGSVSTLKIQRTQQEDSAVYLCASSLVTGPLGSPLHFGNGTRLTVT.

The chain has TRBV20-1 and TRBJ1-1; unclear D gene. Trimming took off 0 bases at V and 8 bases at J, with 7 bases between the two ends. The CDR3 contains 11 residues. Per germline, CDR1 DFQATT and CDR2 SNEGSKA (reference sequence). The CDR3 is CSARDWAEAFF. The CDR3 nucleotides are TGCAGTGCTAGAGATTGGGCAGAAGCTTTCTTT.

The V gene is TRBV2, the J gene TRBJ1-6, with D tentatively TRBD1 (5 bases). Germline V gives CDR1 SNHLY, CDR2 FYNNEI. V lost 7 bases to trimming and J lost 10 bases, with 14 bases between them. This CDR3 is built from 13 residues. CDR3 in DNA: TGTGCCAGCAAGGTGGCCGGGGGATCACCCCTCCACTTT. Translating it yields CASKVAGGSPLHF.

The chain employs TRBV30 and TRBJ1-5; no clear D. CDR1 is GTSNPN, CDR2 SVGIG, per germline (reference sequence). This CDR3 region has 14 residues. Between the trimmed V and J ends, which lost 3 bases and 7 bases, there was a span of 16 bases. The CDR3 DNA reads TGTGCCTGGAGCCCGTTGACCTTGGTGCAGCCCCAGCATTTT. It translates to CAWSPLTLVQPQHF.

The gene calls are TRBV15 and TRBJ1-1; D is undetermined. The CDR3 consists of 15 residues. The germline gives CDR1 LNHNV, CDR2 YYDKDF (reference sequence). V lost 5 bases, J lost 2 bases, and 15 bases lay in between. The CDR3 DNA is TGTGCCACCAGCCCACGCGCCGGTGGAAACACTGAAGCTTTCTTT. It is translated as CATSPRAGGNTEAFF.

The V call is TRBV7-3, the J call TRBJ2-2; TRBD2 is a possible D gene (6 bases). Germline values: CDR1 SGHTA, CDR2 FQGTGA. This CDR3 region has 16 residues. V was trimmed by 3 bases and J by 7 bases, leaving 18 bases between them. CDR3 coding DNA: TGTGCCAGCAGCTTGGTTATGGCGGGGCGCGACGGGGAGCTGTTTTTT. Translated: CASSLVMAGRDGELFF.

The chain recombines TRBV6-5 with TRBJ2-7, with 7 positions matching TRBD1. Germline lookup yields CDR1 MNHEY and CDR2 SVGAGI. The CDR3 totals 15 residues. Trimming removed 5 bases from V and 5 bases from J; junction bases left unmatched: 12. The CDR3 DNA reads TGTGCCAGCAGTCCTGAGACAGGGAAGATCCACGAGCAGTACTTC. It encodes CASSPETGKIHEQYF.

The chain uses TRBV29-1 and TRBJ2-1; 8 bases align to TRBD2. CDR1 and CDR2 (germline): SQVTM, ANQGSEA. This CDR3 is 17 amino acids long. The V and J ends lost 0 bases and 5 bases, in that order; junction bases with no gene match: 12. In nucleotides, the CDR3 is TGCAGCGTTGAAGATCGAGGTAGCGGGGCTTTCAACAATGAGCAGTTCTTC. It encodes CSVEDRGSGAFNNEQFF.